The 24 T cell receptor beta chains listed next were all sequenced from one sample in a study of vaccination and CD4 T cells after COVID-19. Cultured CD4+ T-cell DNA underwent Oncomine TCR Beta short-read sequencing. One entry per CDR3 protein, called by TCRdb with MiXCR from the PCR reads. The sample contains several thousand distinct CDR3 sequences, roughly two fifths of which appear only once. Treatment denoted: roughly ten-day PBMC culture with coronavirus spike peptide pools or control peptides (ViraFEST assay). The unexposed donor gave CD4+ T cells before the COVID-19 pandemic (2011-2018). These receptors are not linked to any known antigen. Sequencing was carried out using CD4+ T cells from blood, cultured in vitro. Every receptor here comes from a human donor in good health.

This clonotype occurred a few times. The chain links TRBV29-1 to TRBJ1-5, with TRBD1 matching over 9 bases. This CDR3 has 13 residues. In germline, CDR1 is SQVTM, CDR2 ANQGSEA. With V trimmed by 7 bases and J by 3 bases, 4 bases remained unmatched. CDR3 DNA: TGCAGCGCAACAGGGGGCCTCAATCAGCCCCAGCATTTT. It yields the protein CSATGGLNQPQHF.

This chain uses TRBV20-1 with TRBJ2-7, with D unclear. CDR1 DFQATT and CDR2 SNEGSKA come from the germline V gene (reference sequence). The V gene lost 3 bases and the J gene lost 7 bases, with 13 bases spanning the gap. The CDR3 is 12 amino acids. CDR3 in amino acids: CSASGGVVEQYF. For the CDR3, the DNA is TGCAGTGCTAGTGGTGGGGTAGTGGAGCAGTACTTC.

The chain uses TRBV24-1 and TRBJ1-2, with unresolved D. Germline lookup yields CDR1 KGHDR and CDR2 SFDVKD. The germline V and J ends were trimmed by 5 bases and 5 bases, with 5 bases remaining between them. The CDR3 is 11 amino acids. The CDR3 region has the DNA TGTGCCACCAGTGGAGGATATGGCTACACCTTC. Protein sequence: CATSGGYGYTF.

This clonotype is categorized as medium-sized. This chain links TRBV20-1 with TRBJ1-1; D possibly corresponds to TRBD1 (6 bases). With 2 bases removed from V and 1 base from J, the gap between germline ends came to 11 bases. Germline CDR1 DFQATT, CDR2 SNEGSKA (reference sequence). The CDR3 is 14 residues long. For the CDR3, the DNA is TGCAGTGCTAGAATCCAGGGGAAGAACACTGAAGCTTTCTTT. Protein: CSARIQGKNTEAFF.

This clonotype is labeled as medium-sized. The chain couples TRBV7-9 to TRBJ1-5; the D is unclear. V was pared by 2 bases and J by 6 bases, with 8 bases between. CDR1 SEHNR and CDR2 FQNEAQ come from the germline V gene (reference sequence). There are 13 residues in the CDR3. The CDR3 DNA follows: TGTGCCAGCAGCTTAAAAGGGTTTCAGCCCCAGCATTTT. It specifies CASSLKGFQPQHF.

This clonotype was picked up a small number of times. This chain uses TRBV20-1 with TRBJ2-5; possibly TRBD1 or TRBD2 for D (5 bases each). The V end was cut by 2 bases, the J end by 3 bases, with 13 bases between. CDR3 length: 14 residues. Germline V gene lookup returns CDR1 DFQATT and CDR2 SNEGSKA (reference sequence). The CDR3 reads CSARTGTEEETQYF. CDR3 sequence (DNA): TGCAGTGCTAGAACCGGGACGGAAGAAGAGACCCAGTACTTC.

This chain uses TRBV15 with TRBJ2-3; the match to TRBD2 covers 9 bases. V lost 7 bases, J lost 5 bases, and 10 bases stayed unmatched. The CDR3 extends over 15 amino acids. CDR1 and CDR2 (germline): LNHNV, YYDKDF (reference sequence). DNA for the CDR3: TGTGCCACCATGTTTAGCGGGGGAAAGATAGATACGCAGTATTTT. Translating it yields CATMFSGGKIDTQYF.

This clonotype was counted a few times. J is TRBJ1-6 and V is TRBV7-6; possibly TRBD1 for D (6 bases). The germline V gene encodes CDR1 SGHVS and CDR2 FNYEAQ. Trimming stripped 1 base from V and 10 bases from J, with 11 bases between. The CDR3 length is 14 residues. The CDR3 is CASSLETGYSPLHF. As DNA, the CDR3 is TGTGCCAGCAGCTTAGAAACAGGGTACTCACCCCTCCACTTT.

The chain joins TRBV7-9 to TRBJ2-5, with TRBD2 as a possible D gene (6 bases). Looked up from germline, CDR1 is SEHNR and CDR2 is FQNEAQ (reference sequence). Trimming removed 7 bases at V and 4 bases at J, with 16 bases between. The CDR3 runs 14 residues. DNA for the CDR3: TGTGCCAGCATGGGACCGGGCGGGGCAGAGACCCAGTACTTC. Residues: CASMGPGGAETQYF.

CDR3 in amino acids: CASSLDMGRTEAFF. As DNA, the CDR3 is TGTGCCAGCAGCTTAGATATGGGTAGGACTGAAGCTTTCTTT. This chain links TRBV7-6 with TRBJ1-1; D not resolved. The CDR3 runs 14 residues. Germline CDR1 SGHVS, CDR2 FNYEAQ. V lost 1 base to trimming and J lost 5 bases, with 11 bases between them.

The genes are TRBV19 and TRBJ1-1, with a tentative D call TRBD1 (5 bases). The V gene lost 5 bases and the J gene lost 5 bases, with 9 bases spanning the gap. CDR1 is LNHDA, CDR2 SQIVND, per germline (reference sequence). The CDR3 has 12 amino acids. CDR3 region: CASSLRGTEAFF. The CDR3 nucleotides read TGTGCCAGTAGTCTACGGGGGACTGAAGCTTTCTTT. Variable domain in full (rest from reference TRBV19 and TRBJ1-1): DGGITQSPKYLFRKEGQNVTLSCEQNLNHDAMYWYRQDPGQGLRLIYYSQIVNDFQKGDIAEGYSVSREKKESFPLTVTSAQKNPTAFYLCASSLRGTEAFFGQGTRLTVV.

The chain links TRBV20-1 to TRBJ1-1; no clear D. V was shortened by 1 base and J by 5 bases, with 11 bases between the two germline ends. Germline V gene data show CDR1 as DFQATT and CDR2 as SNEGSKA (reference sequence). CDR3 length: 13 residues. Here the CDR3 reads CSARGQTETEAFF. In DNA, the CDR3 is TGCAGTGCTAGAGGACAAACGGAGACTGAAGCTTTCTTT.

There are a few counts of this clonotype. J is TRBJ1-6 and V is TRBV27; 8 nucleotides line up with TRBD1. This CDR3 has 15 amino acids. J gave up 8 bases and V 6 bases, and 9 bases lay outside the gene matches. Germline loops: CDR1 MNHEY, CDR2 SMNVEV (reference sequence). CDR3 region: CASSHPGGDYSPLHF. For the CDR3, the DNA is TGTGCCAGCAGCCACCCAGGGGGCGATTATTCACCCCTCCACTTT.

The gene calls are TRBV20-1 and TRBJ2-5, with 11 bases identical to TRBD2. Germline V lookup: CDR1 DFQATT, CDR2 SNEGSKA (reference sequence). The length of the CDR3 is 15 residues. The V segment lost 3 bases and the J segment 2 bases; nucleotides outside the gene matches: 5. The CDR3 region has the DNA TGCAGTGCTAGGGTAGCGGGGGGGCGTCAAGAGACCCAGTACTTC. It encodes CSARVAGGRQETQYF.

This clonotype was detected only a few times. V is TRBV20-1 and J is TRBJ2-2; D might be TRBD1 (7 bases). The CDR3 length is 14 residues. Germline values: CDR1 DFQATT, CDR2 SNEGSKA (reference sequence). The CDR3, as DNA: TGCGCAGAGGAGGGGGCGACGAACACCGGGGAGCTGTTTTTT. It translates to CAEEGATNTGELFF.

The chain couples TRBV27 to TRBJ2-1; D unclear. The CDR3 sequence is 14 residues long. From germline, CDR1 is MNHEY and CDR2 SMNVEV (reference sequence). V was shortened by 5 bases and J by 2 bases, with 10 bases between the two germline ends. The CDR3 region is CASSIDPAYNEQFF. The CDR3 nucleotides are TGTGCCAGCAGTATTGACCCGGCCTACAATGAGCAGTTCTTC.

This clonotype occurred a few times. V is TRBV21-1 and J is TRBJ1-5. TRBV21-1 is noted as a pseudogene. CDR3 length: 13 residues. The CDR3 coding sequence is TGTGCCGTCAGCAGGCTAAGCAATCAGCCCCAGCATTTT. This gives the protein CAVSRLSNQPQHF.

This chain links TRBV5-1 with TRBJ2-3; D is possibly TRBD2 (6 bases). In germline, CDR1 is SGHRS, CDR2 YFSETQ. Trimming removed 0 bases from V and 1 base from J, with 12 bases in between. This CDR3 spans 16 amino acids. This chain's CDR3 is CASSLASSEGTDTQYF. CDR3 in DNA: TGCGCCAGCAGCTTGGCGTCTAGCGAAGGCACAGATACGCAGTATTTT.

This clonotype was seen more than once but under ten times. The chain uses TRBV20-1 and TRBJ1-2; no clear D. The CDR3 spans 12 residues. Germline V gene data show CDR1 as DFQATT and CDR2 as SNEGSKA (reference sequence). Trimming cost V 5 bases and J 8 bases, with 15 bases left between them. For the CDR3, the DNA is TGCAGTGCTGAACAGACTTTCGGGGGCTACACCTTC. It codes for CSAEQTFGGYTF.

This clonotype was seen a handful of times. The J gene is TRBJ1-1, the V gene TRBV6-1; D unclear. V was cut by 4 bases and J by 3 bases, with 6 bases left in between. The germline CDR1 and CDR2 sequences are MNHNS and SASEGT. This CDR3 contains 12 residues. The CDR3 region has the DNA TGTGCCAGCAGTGGGCCGTACACTGAAGCTTTCTTT. Its translation is CASSGPYTEAFF.

This clonotype was counted a few times. This rearrangement joins TRBV19 to TRBJ1-1; no clear D. Trimming removed 5 bases from V and 3 bases from J, with 13 bases in between. The germline CDR1 and CDR2 sequences are LNHDA and SQIVND (reference sequence). There are 14 residues in the CDR3. CDR3: CASSGQVWDTEAFF. The CDR3 nucleotides read TGTGCCAGTAGTGGGCAGGTTTGGGACACTGAAGCTTTCTTT.

This sequence joins TRBV15 and TRBJ1-2, with D hard to call. The length of the CDR3 is 13 residues. V was cut by 0 bases and J by 4 bases, with 6 bases left in between. Germline CDR1 and CDR2: LNHNV and YYDKDF (reference sequence). The CDR3 sequence: CATSRDLSYGYTF. The DNA for the CDR3 is TGTGCCACCAGCAGAGATCTAAGCTATGGCTACACCTTC.

The V gene is TRBV12-3 or TRBV12-4, the J gene TRBJ2-7, with D possibly being TRBD1 (5 bases). The CDR3 extends over 12 amino acids. V lost 4 bases and J 6 bases, leaving 10 bases between the germline ends. The DNA for the CDR3 is TGTGCCAGCAGTTCCAAGGGGTTCGAGCAGTACTTC. It specifies CASSSKGFEQYF.

The V gene is TRBV15, the J gene TRBJ2-2; D is unclear. With 5 bases removed from V and 1 base from J, the gap between germline ends came to 2 bases. There are 12 residues in the CDR3. In germline, CDR1 is LNHNV, CDR2 YYDKDF (reference sequence). This chain's CDR3 is CATSQNTGELFF. Here the CDR3 DNA reads TGTGCCACCAGCCAGAACACCGGGGAGCTGTTTTTT.